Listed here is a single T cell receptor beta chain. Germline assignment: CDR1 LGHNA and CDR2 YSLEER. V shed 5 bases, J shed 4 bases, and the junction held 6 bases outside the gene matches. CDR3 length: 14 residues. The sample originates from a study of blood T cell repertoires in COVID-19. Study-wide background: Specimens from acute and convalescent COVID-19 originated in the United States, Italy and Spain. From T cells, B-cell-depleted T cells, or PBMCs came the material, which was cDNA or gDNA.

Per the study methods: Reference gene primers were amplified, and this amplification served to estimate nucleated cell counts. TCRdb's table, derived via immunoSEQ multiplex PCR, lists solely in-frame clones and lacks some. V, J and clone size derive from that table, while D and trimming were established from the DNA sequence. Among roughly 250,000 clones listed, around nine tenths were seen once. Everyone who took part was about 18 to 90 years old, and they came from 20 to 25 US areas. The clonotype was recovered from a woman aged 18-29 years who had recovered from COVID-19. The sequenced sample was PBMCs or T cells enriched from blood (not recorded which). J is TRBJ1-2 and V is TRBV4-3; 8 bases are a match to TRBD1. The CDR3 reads CASSSTGAGYGYTF. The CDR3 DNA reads TGCGCCAGCAGCTCGACAGGGGCGGGCTATGGCTACACCTTC.